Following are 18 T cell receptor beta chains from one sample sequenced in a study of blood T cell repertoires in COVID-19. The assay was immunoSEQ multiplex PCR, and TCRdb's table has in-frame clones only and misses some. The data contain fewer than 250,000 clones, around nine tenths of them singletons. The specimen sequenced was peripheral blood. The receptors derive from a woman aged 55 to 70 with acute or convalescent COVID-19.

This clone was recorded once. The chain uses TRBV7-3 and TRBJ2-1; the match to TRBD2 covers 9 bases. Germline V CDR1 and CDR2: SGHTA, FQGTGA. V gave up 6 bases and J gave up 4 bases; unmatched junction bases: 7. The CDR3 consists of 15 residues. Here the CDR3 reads CASSQKRGAYNEQFF. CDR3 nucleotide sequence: TGTGCCAGCAGTCAAAAGCGGGGGGCGTACAATGAGCAGTTCTTC.

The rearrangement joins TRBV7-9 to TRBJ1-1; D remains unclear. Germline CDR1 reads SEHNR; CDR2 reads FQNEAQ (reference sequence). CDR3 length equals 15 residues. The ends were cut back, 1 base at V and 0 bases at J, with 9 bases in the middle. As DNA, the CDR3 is TGTGCCAGCAGCTTAGGGCCGGGGTTGAACACTGAAGCTTTCTTT. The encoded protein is CASSLGPGLNTEAFF.

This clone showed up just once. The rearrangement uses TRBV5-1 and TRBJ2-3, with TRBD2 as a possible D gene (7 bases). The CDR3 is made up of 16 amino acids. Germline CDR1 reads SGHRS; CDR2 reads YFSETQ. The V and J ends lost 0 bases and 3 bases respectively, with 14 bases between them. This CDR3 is CASSLEPGGGTDTQYF. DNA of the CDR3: TGCGCCAGCAGCTTGGAACCGGGGGGCGGGACAGATACGCAGTATTTT.

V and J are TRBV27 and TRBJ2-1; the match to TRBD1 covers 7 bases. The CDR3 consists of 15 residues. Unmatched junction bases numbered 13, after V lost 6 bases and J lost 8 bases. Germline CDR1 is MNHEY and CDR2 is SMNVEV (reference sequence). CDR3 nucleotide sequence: TGTGCCAGCAGAACCGACAGGGATCGTCTCGATGAGCAGTTCTTC. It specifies CASRTDRDRLDEQFF.

The CDR3 DNA is TGTGCCAGCAGCGACCGGGACAGGGGCCGCCCTATCTTAGCTTTCTTT. Encoded protein: CASSDRDRGRPILAFF. This chain joins TRBV7-9 and TRBJ1-1; 10 bases line up with TRBD1. Germline CDR1 is SEHNR and CDR2 is FQNEAQ (reference sequence). This CDR3 is built from 16 residues. V lost 5 bases, J lost 10 bases, and 16 bases stayed unmatched.

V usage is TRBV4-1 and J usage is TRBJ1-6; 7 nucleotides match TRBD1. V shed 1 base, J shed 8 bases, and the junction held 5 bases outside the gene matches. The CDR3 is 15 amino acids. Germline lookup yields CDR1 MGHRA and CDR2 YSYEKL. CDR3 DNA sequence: TGCGCCAGCAGCCAAGCGTGGACAGGAGATTCACCCCTCCACTTT. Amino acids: CASSQAWTGDSPLHF.

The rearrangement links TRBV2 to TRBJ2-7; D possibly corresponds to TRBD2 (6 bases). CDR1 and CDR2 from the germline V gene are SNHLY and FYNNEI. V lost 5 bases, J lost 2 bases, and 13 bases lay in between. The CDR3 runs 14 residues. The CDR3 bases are TGTGCCAGCAGTATCCAGCGGGCACCCTACGAGCAGTACTTC. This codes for CASSIQRAPYEQYF.

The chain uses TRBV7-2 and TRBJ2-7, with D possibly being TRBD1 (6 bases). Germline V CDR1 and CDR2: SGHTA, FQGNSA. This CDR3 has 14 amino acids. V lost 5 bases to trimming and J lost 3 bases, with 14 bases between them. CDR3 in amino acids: CASSLHGQIYEQYF. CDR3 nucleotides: TGTGCCAGCAGCCTCCATGGACAGATCTACGAGCAGTACTTC.

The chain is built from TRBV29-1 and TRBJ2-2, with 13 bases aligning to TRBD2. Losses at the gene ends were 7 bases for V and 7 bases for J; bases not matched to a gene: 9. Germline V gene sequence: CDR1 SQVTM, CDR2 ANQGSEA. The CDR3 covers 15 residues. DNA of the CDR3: TGCAGCGCCAGACTAGCGGGAGGCAGGGGCGGGGAGCTGTTTTTT. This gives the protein CSARLAGGRGGELFF.

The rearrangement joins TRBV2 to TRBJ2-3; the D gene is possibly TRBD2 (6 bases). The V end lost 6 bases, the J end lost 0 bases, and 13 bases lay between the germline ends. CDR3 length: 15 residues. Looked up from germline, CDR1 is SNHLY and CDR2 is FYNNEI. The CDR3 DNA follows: TGTGCCAGCAGACCCGGGGGTCTCAGCACAGATACGCAGTATTTT. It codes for CASRPGGLSTDTQYF.

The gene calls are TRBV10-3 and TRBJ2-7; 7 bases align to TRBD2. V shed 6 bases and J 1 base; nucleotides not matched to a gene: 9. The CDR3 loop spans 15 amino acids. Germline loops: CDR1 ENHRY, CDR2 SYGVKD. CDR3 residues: CAISHLGGGSYEQYF. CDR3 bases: TGTGCCATCAGCCACCTGGGGGGGGGTTCCTACGAGCAGTACTTC.

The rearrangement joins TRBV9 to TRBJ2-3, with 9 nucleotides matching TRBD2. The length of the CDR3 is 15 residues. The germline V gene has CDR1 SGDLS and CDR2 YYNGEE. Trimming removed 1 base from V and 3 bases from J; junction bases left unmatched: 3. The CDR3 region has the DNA TGTGCCAGCAGCGTAATAGCGGGAGCAACAGATACGCAGTATTTT. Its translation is CASSVIAGATDTQYF.

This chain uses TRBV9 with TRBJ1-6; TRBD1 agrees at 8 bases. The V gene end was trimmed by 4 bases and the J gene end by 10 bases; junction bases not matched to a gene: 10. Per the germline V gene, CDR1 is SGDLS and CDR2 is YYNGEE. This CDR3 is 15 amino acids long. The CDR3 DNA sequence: TGTGCCAGCAGCCCCCGGACAGGGATCCTATCACCCCTCCACTTT. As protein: CASSPRTGILSPLHF.

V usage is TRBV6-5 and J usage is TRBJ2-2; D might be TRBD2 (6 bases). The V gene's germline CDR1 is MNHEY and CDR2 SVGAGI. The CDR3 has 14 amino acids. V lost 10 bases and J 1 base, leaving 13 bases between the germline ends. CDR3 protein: CATRGGLNTGELFF. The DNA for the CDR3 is TGTGCCACCCGGGGAGGACTGAACACCGGGGAGCTGTTTTTT.

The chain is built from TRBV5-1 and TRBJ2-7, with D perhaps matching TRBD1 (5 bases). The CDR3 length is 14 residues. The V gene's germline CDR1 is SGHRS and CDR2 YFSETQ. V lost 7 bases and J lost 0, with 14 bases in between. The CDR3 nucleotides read TGCGCCAGCGCTGACAGTAACCTCTCCTACGAGCAGTACTTC. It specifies CASADSNLSYEQYF.

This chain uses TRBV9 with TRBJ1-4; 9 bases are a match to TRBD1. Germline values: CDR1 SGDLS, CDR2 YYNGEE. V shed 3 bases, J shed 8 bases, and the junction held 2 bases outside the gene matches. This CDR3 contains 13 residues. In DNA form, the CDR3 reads TGTGCCAGCAGCGGAGGGACAGGGGAAAAACTGTTTTTT. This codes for CASSGGTGEKLFF.

In DNA, the CDR3 is TGTGCCAGCTCACCGACAGGGGGGAACTACGAGCAGTACTTC. It translates to CASSPTGGNYEQYF. The gene calls are TRBV18 and TRBJ2-7; TRBD1 matches 9 bases. This CDR3 contains 14 residues. Germline loops: CDR1 KGHSH, CDR2 LQKENI. The V and J ends lost 3 bases and 3 bases, in that order; junction bases with no gene match: 3.

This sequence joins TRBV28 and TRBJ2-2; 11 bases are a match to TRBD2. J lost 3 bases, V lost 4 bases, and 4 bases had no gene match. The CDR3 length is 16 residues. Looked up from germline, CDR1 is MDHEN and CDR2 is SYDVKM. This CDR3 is CASSSGLAVYTGELFF. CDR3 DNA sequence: TGTGCCAGCAGTTCGGGACTAGCGGTATACACCGGGGAGCTGTTTTTT.